In this sample, the clone carrying this T cell receptor beta chain turned up a few times. Per germline, CDR1 LGHDT and CDR2 YNNKEL (reference sequence). Trimming took off 0 bases at V and 3 bases at J, with 9 bases between the two ends. The CDR3 consists of 14 residues. These data originate in a study of blood T cells in healthy people across ages. Combining a sample-barcoded 5' primer with a J-beta primer mix, a second PCR ran for about 7 to 12 cycles. MiXCR, run by TCRdb on the 5' RACE reads, gives a single entry per CDR3 protein. The table lists 900,000 to 950,000 distinct CDR3 sequences, under 35% of them singletons. The same data also went into a second study, on T cells of mothers and their children.

Sequencing was performed on blood. The receptor was derived from a woman in her 40s in good health. The V gene is TRBV3-1, the J gene TRBJ2-7; D not resolved. CDR3: CASSQDGRYYEQYF. CDR3 nucleotide sequence: TGTGCCAGCAGCCAAGATGGGCGCTACTACGAGCAGTACTTC.